Presented here are 10 T cell receptor beta chains from one specimen sequenced in a study of regulatory T cells in long-lasting Graves disease. Time point described: newly diagnosed GD, antithyroid drugs for less than 3 months. Researchers made the TCR library from RNA that was extracted from PBMCs. CDR3 regions were amplified by Arm-PCR using iRepertoire HTBI primers to build TCR beta libraries. TCRdb reprocessed the multiplex PCR reads with MiXCR, giving one entry per CDR3 protein. Counted here are some 240,000 distinct CDR3 sequences, approximately 18% occurring once; the ten biggest clones make up roughly 12%. This same sample was also part of a study on T cells in Graves' hyperthyroidism and ophthalmopathy.

Source: peripheral blood mononuclear cells (PBMCs), taken at new diagnosis, from a patient treated with antithyroid drugs. Receptor source: a woman between 25 and 40 years old with Graves disease.

Worth noting for this clonotype: Since a much larger clone is just one base distant, this may be a read error. Since no conserved phenylalanine or tryptophan closes the CDR3, a read error is the likely cause. The chain combines TRBV5-1 with TRBJ2-2; D is unclear. CDR1 is SGHRS and CDR2 is YFSETQ in the germline V gene. The CDR3 consists of 12 residues. Deletions cut 4 bases from V and 6 bases from J, with 7 bases between. The CDR3 bases are TGCGCCAGCAGCCCGCTCCCCGGGGAGCTGTTTTCT. Protein sequence: CASSPLPGELFS.

This clonotype has a count of ten or more. The chain joins TRBV20-1 to TRBJ2-1, with 7 bases fitting TRBD2. CDR3 length: 15 amino acids. V lost 6 bases, J lost 8 bases, and 16 bases stayed unmatched. Germline V gene data show CDR1 as DFQATT and CDR2 as SNEGSKA (reference sequence). Here the CDR3 reads CSAIYGRRGGDEQFF. DNA of the CDR3: TGCAGTGCAATTTACGGGAGGAGGGGCGGGGATGAGCAGTTCTTC.

V usage is TRBV28 and J usage is TRBJ2-7; possibly TRBD1 for D (6 bases). Germline assignment: CDR1 MDHEN and CDR2 SYDVKM. Trimming shortened V by 5 bases and J by 3 bases, and 14 bases separated the two germline ends. The CDR3 is 14 amino acids. The DNA for the CDR3 is TGTGCCAGCAGTGCAGGGGAAAGGGACTACGAGCAGTACTTC. Residues: CASSAGERDYEQYF.

This clonotype was recorded at least ten times. The chain combines TRBV27 with TRBJ1-1; D is uncertain. In germline, CDR1 is MNHEY, CDR2 SMNVEV (reference sequence). Trimming took 4 bases from V and 4 from J, leaving 19 bases between them. This CDR3 contains 16 residues. The CDR3: CASSSLLVSLATEAFF. The CDR3 nucleotides read TGTGCCAGCAGTTCATTGCTGGTAAGCCTGGCCACTGAAGCTTTCTTT.

A note on this clonotype: This is likely an artifact of a read error, given a far larger clone one base away. Since the CDR3 does not end with the conserved phenylalanine or tryptophan, this likely comes from a read error. V and J are TRBV11-1 and TRBJ2-1, with D possibly matching TRBD1 (6 bases). The closer fit of TRBJ2-7 to the DNA end suggests the J call may be wrong. CDR3 length: 14 amino acids. Per germline, CDR1 SGHAT and CDR2 FQDESV (reference sequence). This chain's CDR3 is CASSLNRVTYEQYY. Here the CDR3 DNA reads TGTGCCAGCAGTTTAAACAGGGTGACCTACGAGCAGTACTAC.

J is TRBJ2-7 and V is TRBV19, with 8 bases matching TRBD2. V trimming: 1 base; J trimming: 4 bases; junction bases outside the gene matches: 3. The CDR3 spans 14 residues. The germline CDR1 and CDR2 sequences are LNHDA and SQIVND (reference sequence). CDR3 residues: CASSIGLAGYEQYF. The CDR3 nucleotides read TGTGCCAGTAGTATAGGCCTAGCGGGTTACGAGCAGTACTTC.

As concerns this clonotype: This may stem from a read error, because a much larger clone lies one nucleotide away. The V call is TRBV3-1, the J call TRBJ2-1; 10 nucleotides line up with TRBD2. This CDR3 has 14 amino acids. The germline V gene has CDR1 LGHDT and CDR2 YNNKEL (reference sequence). J was trimmed by 6 bases and V by 4 bases; bases with no gene match: 3. In DNA form, the CDR3 reads TGTGCCAGCAGCCTTAGCGGGAGGCCCAATGAGCAGTTCTTC. As protein: CASSLSGRPNEQFF.

In the case of this clonotype: A much more abundant neighbour one base away suggests this may be a read error. CDR3 in DNA: TGTGCCACCAGCAGAGCATCCTTGACAGGACCTTACACTGAAGCTTTCTTT. This sequence encodes CATSRASLTGPYTEAFF. The genes are TRBV15 and TRBJ1-1; D is perhaps TRBD1 (6 bases). The V gene's germline CDR1 is LNHNV and CDR2 YYDKDF (reference sequence). V lost 1 base to trimming and J lost 3 bases, with 18 bases between them. The CDR3 length is 17 residues.

V and J are TRBV11-3 and TRBJ1-2, with 7 bases that match TRBD1. The CDR3 is 16 residues long. From germline, CDR1 is SGHNT and CDR2 YENEEA. J lost 7 bases, V lost 5 bases, and 16 bases had no gene match. CDR3 residues: CASSPTGKIGAIGYTF. CDR3 nucleotide sequence: TGTGCCAGCAGCCCGACAGGGAAGATAGGGGCAATTGGCTACACCTTC.

CDR3 residues: CASSGGTGNSPLHF. The CDR3 DNA reads as TGTGCCAGCAGTGGCGGGACAGGAAATTCACCCCTCCACTTT. The chain has TRBV12-3 or TRBV12-4 and TRBJ1-6; 8 nucleotides align to TRBD1. V shed 5 bases, J shed 7 bases, and the junction held 4 bases outside the gene matches. There are 14 residues in the CDR3.